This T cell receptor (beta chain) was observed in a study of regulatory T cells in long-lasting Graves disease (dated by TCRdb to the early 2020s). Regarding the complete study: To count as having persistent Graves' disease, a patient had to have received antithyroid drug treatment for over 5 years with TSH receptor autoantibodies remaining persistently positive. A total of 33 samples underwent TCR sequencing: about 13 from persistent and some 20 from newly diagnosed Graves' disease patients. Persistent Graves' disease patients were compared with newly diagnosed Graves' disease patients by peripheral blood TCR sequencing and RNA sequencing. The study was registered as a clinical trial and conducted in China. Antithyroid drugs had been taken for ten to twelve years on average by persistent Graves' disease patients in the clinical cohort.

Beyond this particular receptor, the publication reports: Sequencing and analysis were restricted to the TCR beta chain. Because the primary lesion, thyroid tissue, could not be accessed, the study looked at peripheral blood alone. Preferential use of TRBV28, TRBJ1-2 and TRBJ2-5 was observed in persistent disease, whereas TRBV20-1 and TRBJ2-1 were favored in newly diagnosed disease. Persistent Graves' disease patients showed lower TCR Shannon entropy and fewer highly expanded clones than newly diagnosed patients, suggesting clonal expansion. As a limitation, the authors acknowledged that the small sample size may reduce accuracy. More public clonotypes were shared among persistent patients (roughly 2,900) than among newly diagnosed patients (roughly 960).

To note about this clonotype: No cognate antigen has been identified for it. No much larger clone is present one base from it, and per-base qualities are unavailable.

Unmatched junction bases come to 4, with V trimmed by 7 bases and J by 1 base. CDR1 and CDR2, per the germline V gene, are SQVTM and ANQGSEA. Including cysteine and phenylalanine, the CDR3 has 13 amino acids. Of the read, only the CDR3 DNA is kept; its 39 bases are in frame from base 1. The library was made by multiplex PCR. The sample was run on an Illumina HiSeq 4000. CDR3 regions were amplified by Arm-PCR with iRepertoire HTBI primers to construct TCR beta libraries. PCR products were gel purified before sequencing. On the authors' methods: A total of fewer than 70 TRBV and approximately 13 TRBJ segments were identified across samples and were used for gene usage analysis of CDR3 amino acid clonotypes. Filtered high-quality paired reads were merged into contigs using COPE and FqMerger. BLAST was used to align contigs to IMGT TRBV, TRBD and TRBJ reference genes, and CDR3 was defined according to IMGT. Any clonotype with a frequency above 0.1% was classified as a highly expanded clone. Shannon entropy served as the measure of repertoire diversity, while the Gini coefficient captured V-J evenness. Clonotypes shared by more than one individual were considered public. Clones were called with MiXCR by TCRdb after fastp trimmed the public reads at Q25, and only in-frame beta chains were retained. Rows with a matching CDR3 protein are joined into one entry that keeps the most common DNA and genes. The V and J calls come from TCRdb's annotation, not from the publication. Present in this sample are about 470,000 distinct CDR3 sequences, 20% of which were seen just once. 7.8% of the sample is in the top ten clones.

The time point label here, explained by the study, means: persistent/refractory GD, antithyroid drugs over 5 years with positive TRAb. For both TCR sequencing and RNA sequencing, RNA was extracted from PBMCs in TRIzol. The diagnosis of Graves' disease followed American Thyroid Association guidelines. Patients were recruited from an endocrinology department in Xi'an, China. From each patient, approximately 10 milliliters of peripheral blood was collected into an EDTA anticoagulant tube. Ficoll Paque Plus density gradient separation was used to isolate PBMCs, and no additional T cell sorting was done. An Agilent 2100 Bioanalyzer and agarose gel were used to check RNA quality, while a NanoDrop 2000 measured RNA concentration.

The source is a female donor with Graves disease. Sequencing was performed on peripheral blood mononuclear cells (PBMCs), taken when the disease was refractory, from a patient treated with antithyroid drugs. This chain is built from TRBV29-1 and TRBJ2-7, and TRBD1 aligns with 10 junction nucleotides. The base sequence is TGCAGCGGTAGGGACAGGGGATCCTACGAGCAGTACTTC. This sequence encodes CSGRDRGSYEQYF.